The 10 T cell receptor beta chains below were found in one sample sequenced in a study of blood T cell repertoires in COVID-19. Sequencing used immunoSEQ multiplex PCR; TCRdb keeps in-frame clones, though not all of them. In the table there are a few hundred thousand clones, roughly nine tenths of which are singletons. The sample comprised peripheral blood. The receptors originated from a woman aged 25-40 years with COVID-19, enrolled during active disease.

The CDR3 nucleotides are TGTGCCATCAGCCTGGACAGCCACGAGCAGTACGTC. Amino acid sequence: CAISLDSHEQYV. This sequence joins TRBV10-3 and TRBJ2-7, with a tentative D call TRBD1 (6 bases). V was clipped by 6 bases and J by 5 bases, with 11 bases between them. Germline V gene data show CDR1 as ENHRY and CDR2 as SYGVKD. This CDR3 spans 12 amino acids.

The rearrangement joins TRBV6-4 to TRBJ2-2; 10 bases align to TRBD2. The germline V gene has CDR1 MRHNA and CDR2 SNTAGT. There are 16 residues in the CDR3. V gave up 6 bases and J gave up 0 bases; unmatched junction bases: 4. As DNA, the CDR3 is TGTGCCAGCAGCCTACTAGCGGGGTCGAACACCGGGGAGCTGTTTTTT. Protein product: CASSLLAGSNTGELFF.

DNA for the CDR3: TGTGCCAGCAAACTAAACTGGGTAGAAGAAGCTTTCTTT. This translates into CASKLNWVEEAFF. V gene TRBV6-5 combines with J gene TRBJ1-1; no reliable D call. Germline V gives CDR1 MNHEY, CDR2 SVGAGI. V was trimmed by 7 bases and J by 8 bases, leaving 17 bases between them. The CDR3 is 13 amino acids.

This sequence joins TRBV7-2 and TRBJ2-6; 8 bases are shared with TRBD2. The trim removed 3 bases at V and 1 base at J, leaving 11 bases unmatched. This CDR3 is 19 amino acids long. Germline CDR1 and CDR2: SGHTA and FQGNSA. The DNA of the CDR3 is TGTGCCAGCAGCTTGCCCACAGGGACTAGACCGTCTGGGGCCAACGTCCTGACTTTC. Translating it yields CASSLPTGTRPSGANVLTF.

This chain links TRBV6-6 with TRBJ2-5; 12 positions match TRBD2. V shed 8 bases, J shed 4 bases, and the junction held 11 bases outside the gene matches. The CDR3 extends over 16 amino acids. Germline CDR1 MNHNY, CDR2 SVGAGI (reference sequence). The CDR3: CASALAGGGFIETQYF. CDR3 DNA: TGTGCCAGCGCCCTAGCGGGAGGGGGATTCATAGAGACCCAGTACTTC.

This clone was counted a few times. The V gene is TRBV14, the J gene TRBJ2-2, with D unclear. CDR3 size: 12 residues. The germline CDR1 and CDR2 sequences are SGHDN and FVKESK. Trimming removed 6 bases from V and 2 bases from J, with 4 bases in between. The CDR3 reads CASRHNTGELFF. In DNA, the CDR3 is TGTGCCAGCAGACACAACACCGGGGAGCTGTTTTTT.

This clone showed up just once. The chain has TRBV7-8 and TRBJ2-7, with 10 positions matching TRBD2. Germline V gene lookup returns CDR1 SGHVS and CDR2 FQNEAQ. V was pared by 5 bases and J by 4 bases, with 5 bases of the junction left unmatched. This CDR3 is 14 amino acids long. The CDR3 region has the DNA TGTGCCAGCAGCATTAGCGGGGGGCGGTACGAGCAGTACTTC. Translated: CASSISGGRYEQYF.

The gene calls are TRBV11-3 and TRBJ2-7; possible D gene TRBD2, 6 bases. This CDR3 comprises 12 residues. Germline CDR1 reads SGHNT; CDR2 reads YENEEA. Trimming stripped 5 bases from V and 8 bases from J, with 13 bases between. The CDR3 coding sequence is TGTGCCAGCAGCCCCGGGACTGGTAAGCAGTACGTC. Residues: CASSPGTGKQYV.

The rearrangement uses TRBV10-2 and TRBJ1-1, with 8 bases identical to TRBD1. V lost 2 bases and J lost 5; bases outside the gene matches: 1. Germline V gene data show CDR1 as WSHSY and CDR2 as SAAADI. This CDR3 spans 13 amino acids. The CDR3 nucleotides are TGCGCCAGCAGTGAGCAGGGGGCAACTGAAGCTTTCTTT. Its translation: CASSEQGATEAFF.

Here the CDR3 DNA reads TGTGCCAGCAGCGTAGACGGGGATACCTACGAGCAGTACGTC. Amino acid sequence: CASSVDGDTYEQYV. This chain uses TRBV9 with TRBJ2-7; TRBD2 is a possible D gene (5 bases). The CDR3 loop spans 14 amino acids. The V end lost 0 bases, the J end lost 2 bases, and 9 bases lay between the germline ends. Germline V gene sequence: CDR1 SGDLS, CDR2 YYNGEE.